The TCR beta chain described here comes from a study of blood T cell repertoires in COVID-19. In the authors' methods: Cell counts per sample came from amplifying reference gene primers. The repertoire was sequenced with immunoSEQ multiplex PCR; TCRdb's copy has only in-frame clones and lacks some. V and J calls and clone size are copied from that table; D and trimming were computed from the DNA. The sample comprises some 150,000 clones, 84% of which are singletons, and under 2.5% rests with the top ten. V lost 1 base, J lost 8 bases, and 8 bases lay in between. Germline loops: CDR1 LGHDT, CDR2 YNNKEL (reference sequence). The CDR3 extends over 13 amino acids.

V and J are TRBV3-1 (or the pseudogene TRBV3-2) and TRBJ2-2; the D is unclear. Sequenced: peripheral blood. The sequence came from a man in his 70s with acute or convalescent COVID-19. In nucleotides, the CDR3 is TGTGCCAGCAGCCAAGTTTCTCGGGGGGAGCTGTTTTTT. It codes for CASSQVSRGELFF.